This T cell receptor beta chain is from a study of T cell responses to AZD1222 COVID-19 vaccine. Overall study: Pooling of second doses given at about 4 or about 12 weeks was done.

Study-wide points: Spike-specific TCR breadth and depth both grew after two AZD1222 doses. Repertoire samples came only from after the peak T cell response.

Note on this clone: Its specificity is not known.

The repertoire was sequenced with immunoSEQ multiplex PCR; TCRdb's copy has only in-frame clones and lacks some. Among around 180,000 clones listed, around 90% were seen once. Material: peripheral blood, obtained on day 0 of AZD1222 vaccination. This TCR was recovered from an adult in good health.

The CDR3 region is CASSPEGGRTDTQYF. CDR3 sequence (DNA): TGTGCCAGCAGCCCAGAGGGCGGGCGCACAGATACGCAGTATTTT. The V gene is TRBV7-2, the J gene TRBJ2-3; possible D gene TRBD2, 5 bases. Germline CDR1 is SGHTA and CDR2 is FQGNSA. Trimming pared 5 bases from V and 1 base from J, leaving 13 bases between. The CDR3 loop spans 15 amino acids.